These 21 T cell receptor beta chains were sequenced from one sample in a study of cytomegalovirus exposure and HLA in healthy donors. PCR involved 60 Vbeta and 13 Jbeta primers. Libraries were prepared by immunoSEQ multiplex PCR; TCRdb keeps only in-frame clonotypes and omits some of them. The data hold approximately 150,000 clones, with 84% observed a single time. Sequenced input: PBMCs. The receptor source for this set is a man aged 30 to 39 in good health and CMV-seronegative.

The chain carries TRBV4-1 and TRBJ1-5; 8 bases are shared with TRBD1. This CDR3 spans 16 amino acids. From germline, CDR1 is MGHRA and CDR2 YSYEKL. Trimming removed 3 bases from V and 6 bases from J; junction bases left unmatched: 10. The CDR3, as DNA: TGCGCCAGCAGCCACTCGACAGGGGAAGGGAGTCAGCCCCAGCATTTT. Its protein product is CASSHSTGEGSQPQHF.

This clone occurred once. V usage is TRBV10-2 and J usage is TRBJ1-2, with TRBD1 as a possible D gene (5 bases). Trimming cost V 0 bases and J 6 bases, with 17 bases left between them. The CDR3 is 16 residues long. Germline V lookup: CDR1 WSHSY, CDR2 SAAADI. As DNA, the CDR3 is TGCGCCAGCAGTGAGTCGATTAGGCAGGGTGTCCATGGCTACACCTTC. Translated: CASSESIRQGVHGYTF.

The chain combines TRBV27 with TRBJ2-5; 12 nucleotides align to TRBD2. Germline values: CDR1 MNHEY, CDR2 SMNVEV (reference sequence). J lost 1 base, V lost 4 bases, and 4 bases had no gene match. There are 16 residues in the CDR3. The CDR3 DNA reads TGTGCCAGCAGTTCACTAGCGGGGGGCCCCCAAGAGACCCAGTACTTC. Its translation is CASSSLAGGPQETQYF.

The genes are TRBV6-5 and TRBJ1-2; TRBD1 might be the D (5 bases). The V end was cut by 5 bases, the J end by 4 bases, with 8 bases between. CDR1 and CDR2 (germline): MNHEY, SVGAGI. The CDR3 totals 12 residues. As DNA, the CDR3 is TGTGCCAGCAGTGGTCAGGGCTATGGCTACACCTTC. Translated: CASSGQGYGYTF.

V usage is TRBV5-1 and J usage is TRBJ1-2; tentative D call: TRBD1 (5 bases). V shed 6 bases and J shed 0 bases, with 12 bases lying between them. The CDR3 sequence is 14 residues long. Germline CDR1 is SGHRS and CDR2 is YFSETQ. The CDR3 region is CASTFQDTNYGYTF. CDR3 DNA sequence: TGCGCCAGCACTTTCCAGGACACTAACTATGGCTACACCTTC.

CDR3 amino acids: CASTDPWEGNYGYTF. The CDR3 DNA sequence: TGTGCCAGCACTGACCCCTGGGAGGGAAACTATGGCTACACCTTC. The rearrangement uses TRBV6-1 and TRBJ1-2; no clear D. This CDR3 contains 15 residues. Germline CDR1 and CDR2: MNHNS and SASEGT. The ends were cut back, 7 bases at V and 2 bases at J, with 17 bases in the middle.

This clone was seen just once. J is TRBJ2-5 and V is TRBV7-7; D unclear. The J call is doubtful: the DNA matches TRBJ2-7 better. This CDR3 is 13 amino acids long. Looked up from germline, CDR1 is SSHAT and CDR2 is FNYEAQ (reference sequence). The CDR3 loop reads CASSSRPTYEQYF. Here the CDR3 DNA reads TGTGCCAGCAGCTCGAGGCCCACCTACGAGCAGTACTTC.

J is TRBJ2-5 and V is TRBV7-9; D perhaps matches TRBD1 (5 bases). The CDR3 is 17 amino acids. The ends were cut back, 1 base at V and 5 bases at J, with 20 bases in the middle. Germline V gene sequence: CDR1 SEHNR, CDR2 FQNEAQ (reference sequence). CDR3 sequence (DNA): TGTGCCAGCAGCTTAGGTGGGGCTATGGGTTATTTTGAGACCCAGTACTTC. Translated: CASSLGGAMGYFETQYF.

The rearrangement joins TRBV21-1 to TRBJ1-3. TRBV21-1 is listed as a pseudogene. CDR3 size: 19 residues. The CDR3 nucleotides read TGTGCCAGCAGCAAATCGGGTGGAGTAACTAAAGGCCCTGGAAACACCATATATTTT. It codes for CASSKSGGVTKGPGNTIYF.

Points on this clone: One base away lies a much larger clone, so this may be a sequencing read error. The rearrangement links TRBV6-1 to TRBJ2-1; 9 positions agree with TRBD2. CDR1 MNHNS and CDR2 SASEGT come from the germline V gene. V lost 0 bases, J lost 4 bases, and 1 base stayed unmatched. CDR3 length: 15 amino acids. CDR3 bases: TGTGCCAGCAGTGAAGCTAGCGGGGGTTACAATGAGCAGTTCTTC. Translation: CASSEASGGYNEQFF.

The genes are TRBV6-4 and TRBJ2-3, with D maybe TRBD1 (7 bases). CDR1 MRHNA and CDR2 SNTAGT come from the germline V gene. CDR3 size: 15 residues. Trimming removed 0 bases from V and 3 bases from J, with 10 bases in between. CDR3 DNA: TGTGCCAGCAGTGACTCCCCAGGGGGGACAGATACGCAGTATTTT. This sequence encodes CASSDSPGGTDTQYF.

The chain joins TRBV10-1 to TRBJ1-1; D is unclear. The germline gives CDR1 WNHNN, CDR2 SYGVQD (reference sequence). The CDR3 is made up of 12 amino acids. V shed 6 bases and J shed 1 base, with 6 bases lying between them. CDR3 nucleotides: TGCGCCAGCAGCGGAGCGAACACTGAAGCTTTCTTT. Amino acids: CASSGANTEAFF.

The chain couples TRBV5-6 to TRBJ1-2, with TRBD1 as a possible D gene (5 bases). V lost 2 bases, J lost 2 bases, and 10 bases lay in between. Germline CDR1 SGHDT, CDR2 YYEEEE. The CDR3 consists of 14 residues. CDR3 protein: CASSLTGFNYGYTF. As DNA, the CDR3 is TGTGCCAGCAGCTTAACAGGATTCAACTATGGCTACACCTTC.

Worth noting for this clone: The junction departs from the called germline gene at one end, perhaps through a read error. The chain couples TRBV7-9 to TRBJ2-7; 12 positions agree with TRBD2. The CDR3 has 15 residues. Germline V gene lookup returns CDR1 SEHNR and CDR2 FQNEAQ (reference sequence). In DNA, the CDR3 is TGTTCCAGCAGCTTAGGCTCTAGCGGGAGGGGCGAGCAGTACTTC. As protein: CSSSLGSSGRGEQYF.

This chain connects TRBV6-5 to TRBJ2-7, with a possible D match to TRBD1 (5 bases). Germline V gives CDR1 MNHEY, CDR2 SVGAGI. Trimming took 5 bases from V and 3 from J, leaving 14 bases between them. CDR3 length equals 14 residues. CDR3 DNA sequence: TGTGCCAGCAGTCCCCGACAGATTATCTACGAGCAGTACTTC. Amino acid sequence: CASSPRQIIYEQYF.

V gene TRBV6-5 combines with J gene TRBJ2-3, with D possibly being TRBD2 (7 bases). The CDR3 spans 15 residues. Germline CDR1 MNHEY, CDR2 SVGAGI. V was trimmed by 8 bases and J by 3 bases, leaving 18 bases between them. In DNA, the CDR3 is TGTGCCAGCCGAGCAAGGGGGGGGCTGACAGATACGCAGTATTTT. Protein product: CASRARGGLTDTQYF.

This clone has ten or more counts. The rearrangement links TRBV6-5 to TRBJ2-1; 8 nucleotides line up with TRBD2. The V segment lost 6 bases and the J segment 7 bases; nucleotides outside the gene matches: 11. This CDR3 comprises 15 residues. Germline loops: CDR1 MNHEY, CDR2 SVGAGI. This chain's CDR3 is CASSLGLEGLNEQFF. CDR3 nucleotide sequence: TGTGCCAGCAGCCTGGGACTAGAGGGATTAAATGAGCAGTTCTTC.

The CDR3 coding sequence is TGTGCCAGCAGCTTAGAGACAGGGGCCTACGAGCAGTACTTC. Translating it yields CASSLETGAYEQYF. The chain is built from TRBV13 and TRBJ2-7, with TRBD1 matching over 8 bases. Germline V lookup: CDR1 PRHDT, CDR2 FYEKMQ (reference sequence). The CDR3 is 14 amino acids. The trim removed 1 base at V and 2 bases at J, leaving 1 base unmatched.

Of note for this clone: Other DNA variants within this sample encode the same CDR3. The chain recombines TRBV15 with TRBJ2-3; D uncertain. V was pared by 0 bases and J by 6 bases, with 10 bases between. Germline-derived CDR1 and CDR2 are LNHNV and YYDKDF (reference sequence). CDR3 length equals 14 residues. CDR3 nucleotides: TGTGCCACCAGCAGAGAGAGAGCTACGGATACGCAGTATTTT. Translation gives CATSRERATDTQYF.

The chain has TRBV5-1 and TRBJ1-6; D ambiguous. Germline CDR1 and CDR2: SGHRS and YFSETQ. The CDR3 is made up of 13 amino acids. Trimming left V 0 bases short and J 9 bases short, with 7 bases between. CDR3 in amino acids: CASSLEEGSPLHF. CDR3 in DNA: TGCGCCAGCAGCTTGGAAGAGGGTTCACCCCTCCACTTT.

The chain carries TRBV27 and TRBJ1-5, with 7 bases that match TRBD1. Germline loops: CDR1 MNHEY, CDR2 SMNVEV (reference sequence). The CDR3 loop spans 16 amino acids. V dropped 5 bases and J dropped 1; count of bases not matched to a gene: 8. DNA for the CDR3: TGTGCCAGCAGTAGACAGGGTGTTCGAAGCAATCAGCCCCAGCATTTT. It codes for CASSRQGVRSNQPQHF.